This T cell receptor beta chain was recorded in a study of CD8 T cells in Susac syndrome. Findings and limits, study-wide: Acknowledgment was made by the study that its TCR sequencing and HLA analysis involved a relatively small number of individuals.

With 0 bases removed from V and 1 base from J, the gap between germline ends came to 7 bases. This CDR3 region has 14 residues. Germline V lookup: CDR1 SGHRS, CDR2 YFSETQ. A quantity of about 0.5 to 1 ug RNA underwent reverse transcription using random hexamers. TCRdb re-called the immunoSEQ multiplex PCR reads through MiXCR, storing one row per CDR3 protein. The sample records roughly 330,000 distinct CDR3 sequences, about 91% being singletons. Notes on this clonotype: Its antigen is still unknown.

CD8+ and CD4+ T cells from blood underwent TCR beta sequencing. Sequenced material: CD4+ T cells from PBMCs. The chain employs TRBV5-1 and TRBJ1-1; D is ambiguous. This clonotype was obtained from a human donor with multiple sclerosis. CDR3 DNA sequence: TGCGCCAGCAGCTTGGACGGACCGAACACTGAAGCTTTCTTT. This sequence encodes CASSLDGPNTEAFF.